A selection of T cell receptor beta chains follows, all from one sample in a study of blood T cell repertoires in COVID-19. Generated by immunoSEQ multiplex PCR, the TCRdb table keeps only in-frame clones and is missing some. The sample records fewer than 500,000 clones, 70% to 90% being singletons. The material sequenced was PBMCs or T cells enriched from blood (not recorded which). Receptors were obtained from a woman in her late teens or twenties with acute COVID-19. Both conserved end residues are part of each CDR3. The order of the fields is clone size, D gene, V gene, J gene, CDR3 protein, CDR3 DNA. The D gene is left open where the match is weak. The size entry is marked missing in some rows and otherwise reads once, few, many or a size class.

NA	NA	TRBV11-2	TRBJ2-2	CASSLSSSPAGELFF	TGTGCCAGCAGCTTAAGTTCTAGTCCGGCCGGGGAGCTGTTTTTT
NA	NA	TRBV28	TRBJ2-2	CASSPGQSTGELFF	TGTGCCAGCAGTCCGGGACAAAGCACCGGGGAGCTGTTTTTT
NA	NA	TRBV6-4	TRBJ2-2	CASSPQMQGLVGELFF	TGTGCCAGCAGTCCACAGATGCAGGGGCTAGTCGGGGAGCTGTTTTTT
NA	TRBD1	TRBV6-5	TRBJ1-2	CASSFSSTGGSRGYTF	TGTGCCAGCAGTTTTTCCTCGACAGGGGGATCTCGTGGCTACACCTTC
NA	NA	TRBV30	TRBJ2-1	CAWAIAPYNEQFF	TGTGCCTGGGCGATAGCGCCTTACAATGAGCAGTTCTTC
NA	TRBD1	TRBV24-1	TRBJ2-7	CATSDSTGGEQYF	TGTGCCACCAGTGACAGTACAGGGGGCGAGCAGTACTTC
NA	TRBD2	TRBV3-1/TRBV3-2	TRBJ2-7	CASSQDPIGVAGGYEQYF	TGTGCCAGCAGCCAAGACCCGATCGGGGTAGCGGGGGGTTACGAGCAGTACTTC
NA	NA	TRBV28	TRBJ1-5	CASSKTGQGNQPQHF	TGTGCCAGCAGCAAAACAGGGCAGGGCAATCAGCCCCAGCATTTT
NA	TRBD1	TRBV6-2/TRBV6-3	TRBJ2-7	CASSNRDREEQYF	TGTGCCAGCAGTAACCGGGACAGGGAGGAGCAGTACTTC
once	NA	TRBV12-3/TRBV12-4	TRBJ2-2	CASSTGNTGELFF	TGTGCCAGCAGTACCGGGAACACCGGGGAGCTGTTTTTT
NA	TRBD2	TRBV10-3	TRBJ2-7	CAIRTGTREGYEQYF	TGTGCCATCAGAACCGGGACTAGGGAGGGCTACGAGCAGTACTTC
NA	NA	TRBV7-8	TRBJ1-6	CASSLVAADNSPLHF	TGTGCCAGCAGCTTAGTTGCGGCGGATAATTCACCCCTCCACTTT
NA	TRBD1	TRBV29-1	TRBJ1-1	CSVISRGQGARNTEAFF	TGCAGCGTTATATCTCGGGGACAGGGGGCAAGGAACACTGAAGCTTTCTTT
NA	TRBD1	TRBV7-9	TRBJ2-7	CASSRSDRADEQYF	TGTGCCAGCAGCCGATCGGACAGGGCGGACGAGCAGTACTTC
few	NA	TRBV6-4	TRBJ2-3	CASSDGGTAGDTQYF	TGTGCCAGCAGTGACGGCGGGACCGCCGGAGATACGCAGTATTTT
NA	TRBD2	TRBV3-1/TRBV3-2	TRBJ2-1	CASSLILSSGRSYNEQFF	TGTGCCAGCAGCCTAATCCTTAGTAGCGGGAGGTCCTACAATGAGCAGTTCTTC
NA	TRBD1	TRBV7-8	TRBJ1-2	CASSPRGQGYGYTF	TGTGCCAGCAGCCCTAGGGGACAGGGGTATGGCTACACCTTC
few	TRBD1	TRBV2	TRBJ1-1	CASSGGGLVAFF	TGTGCCAGCAGTGGAGGGGGCCTGGTAGCTTTCTTT
NA	TRBD1	TRBV12-3/TRBV12-4	TRBJ1-2	CASRAQGVYGYTF	TGTGCCAGCAGGGCACAGGGGGTCTATGGCTACACCTTC
NA	NA	TRBV27	TRBJ1-3	CASSPGSGGNTIYF	TGTGCCAGCAGCCCCGGGTCGGGAGGAAACACCATATATTTT
NA	TRBD2	TRBV19	TRBJ2-7	CASRRGAGPSYEQYF	TGTGCCAGTAGGCGGGGGGCGGGGCCGTCCTACGAGCAGTACTTC
NA	NA	TRBV27	TRBJ1-6	CASSFLHSYNSPLHF	TGTGCCAGCAGTTTCCTCCACAGCTATAATTCACCCCTCCACTTT
NA	TRBD1	TRBV5-6	TRBJ1-3	CASSSGQGYSGNTIYF	TGTGCCAGCAGCTCCGGACAGGGCTATAGTGGAAACACCATATATTTT
NA	NA	TRBV6-2/TRBV6-3	TRBJ2-3	CASSYVGQPPDTQYF	TGTGCCAGCAGTTACGTGGGGCAGCCTCCAGATACGCAGTATTTT
NA	TRBD1	TRBV18	TRBJ2-2	CASSNPGQGATGELFF	TGTGCCAGCTCTAACCCGGGACAGGGCGCCACCGGGGAGCTGTTTTTT
NA	NA	TRBV2	TRBJ1-2	CASSDRPGHGYTF	TGTGCCAGTTCTGACCGACCAGGCCATGGCTACACCTTC
NA	TRBD1	TRBV12-3/TRBV12-4	TRBJ1-2	CASSKQGNYGYTF	TGTGCCAGCTCTAAACAGGGGAACTATGGCTACACCTTC
once	TRBD1	TRBV5-1	TRBJ1-4	CASSLGQGHGEKLFF	TGCGCCAGCAGCTTGGGACAGGGGCATGGTGAAAAACTGTTTTTT
once	NA	TRBV19	TRBJ2-7	CASRRGSYEQYF	TGTGCCAGCCGCAGGGGCTCCTACGAGCAGTACTTC
NA	TRBD2	TRBV19	TRBJ2-1	CASSQAGGLYNEQFF	TGTGCCAGTAGTCAAGCGGGGGGACTTTACAATGAGCAGTTCTTC
NA	NA	TRBV19	TRBJ1-2	CASSTPGRANGYTF	TGTGCCAGTAGTACCCCCGGCAGGGCCAATGGCTACACCTTC